Listed here is a single TCR beta chain. Its antigen is unknown. The assay was immunoSEQ multiplex PCR, and TCRdb's table has in-frame clones only and misses some. This sample has 600,000 to 750,000 clones, with 60% to 80% found just once. These data are taken from a study of shared clonotypes between healthy human individuals. Study-level background: CD4 naive and CD4 memory each took three plates per donor, while CD8 naive took two and CD8 memory one.

Overall study findings and caveats: Rarefaction showed that sequencing of sorted subsets was incomplete (despite large depth). The study found 4.5% to 6% of naive CD4 clonotypes shared across a handful of donors.

Caucasian adults residing in Nashville, Tennessee made up all the donors. Germline V lookup: CDR1 SGHRS, CDR2 YFSETQ. The CDR3 consists of 14 residues. V shed 6 bases and J 4 bases; nucleotides not matched to a gene: 3. The specimen sequenced was memory CD4+ T cells sorted from blood. Subset denoted: CD45RA-negative fraction. The sequence was collected from a woman aged 25 to 39 in good health. The chain employs TRBV5-1 and TRBJ2-3, with 12 bases matching TRBD2. The CDR3 sequence: CASNLAGGSDTQYF. The CDR3 DNA reads as TGCGCCAGCAACCTAGCGGGAGGGTCAGATACGCAGTATTTT.